The 6 T cell receptor beta chains below all came from one sample that was sequenced in a study of technical replicates of blood from a handful of donors. The method was immunoSEQ multiplex PCR; TCRdb's version includes in-frame clones alone and lacks a portion of them. In the table there are 60,000 to 90,000 clones, 85% to 95% of which are singletons. What was sequenced was T cells isolated from PBMCs. These receptors were obtained from a human donor in good health.

This chain connects TRBV6-5 to TRBJ1-6; perhaps TRBD1 as D (6 bases). Germline V gene lookup returns CDR1 MNHEY and CDR2 SVGAGI. CDR3 length: 14 residues. The ends were cut back, 2 bases at V and 9 bases at J, with 11 bases in the middle. The CDR3 coding sequence is TGTGCCAGCAGTTACGGGGGGGGCCGTTCACCCCTCCACTTT. As protein: CASSYGGGRSPLHF.

The chain links TRBV19 to TRBJ1-2; D is ambiguous. V gave up 8 bases and J gave up 4 bases, with 11 bases separating them. The germline V gene has CDR1 LNHDA and CDR2 SQIVND (reference sequence). This CDR3 region has 12 residues. The CDR3 region has the DNA TGTGCCAGTGGAGGGCCGCGCTATGGCTACACCTTC. This sequence encodes CASGGPRYGYTF.

This sequence joins TRBV7-9 and TRBJ2-7; possible D gene TRBD1, 5 bases. The CDR3 runs to 13 residues. CDR1 is SEHNR, CDR2 FQNEAQ, per germline (reference sequence). Between the trimmed V and J ends, which lost 3 bases and 0 bases, there was a span of 6 bases. This CDR3 is CASSLTDSYEQYF. Here the CDR3 DNA reads TGTGCCAGCAGCTTGACAGACTCCTACGAGCAGTACTTC.

The rearrangement links TRBV27 to TRBJ2-3; 12 bases align to TRBD2. CDR1 and CDR2 from the germline V gene are MNHEY and SMNVEV (reference sequence). V was pared by 7 bases and J by 1 base, with 6 bases of the junction left unmatched. The CDR3 totals 16 residues. CDR3 DNA sequence: TGTGCCAGCAATGTCCGACTAGCGGGGGGCACAGATACGCAGTATTTT. Translation gives CASNVRLAGGTDTQYF.

The rearrangement uses TRBV4-1 and TRBJ1-2; a weak D match, TRBD1 (5 bases). The CDR3 covers 14 residues. Germline V gene data show CDR1 as MGHRA and CDR2 as YSYEKL. V lost 8 bases and J lost 0, with 13 bases in between. The CDR3 DNA follows: TGCGCCAGCCAGGGAAGGGACTCTAACTATGGCTACACCTTC. Protein: CASQGRDSNYGYTF.

V and J are TRBV7-8 and TRBJ2-7; D possibly corresponds to TRBD1 (6 bases). The V end lost 1 base, the J end lost 4 bases, and 14 bases lay between the germline ends. From germline, CDR1 is SGHVS and CDR2 FQNEAQ. This CDR3 spans 15 amino acids. The CDR3 reads CASSLVWGPGYEQYF. The CDR3 DNA sequence: TGTGCCAGCAGCTTAGTTTGGGGGCCGGGGTACGAGCAGTACTTC.